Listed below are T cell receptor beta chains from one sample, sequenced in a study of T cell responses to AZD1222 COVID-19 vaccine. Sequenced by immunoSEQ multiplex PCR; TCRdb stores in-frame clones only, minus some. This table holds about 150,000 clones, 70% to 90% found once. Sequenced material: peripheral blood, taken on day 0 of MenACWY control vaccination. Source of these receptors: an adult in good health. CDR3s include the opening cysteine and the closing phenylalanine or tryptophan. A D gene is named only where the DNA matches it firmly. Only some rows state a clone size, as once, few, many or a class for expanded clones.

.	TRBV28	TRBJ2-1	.	TGTGCCAGCAGCGCCGGGAATAGGGAGCAGTTCTTC	CASSAGNREQFF
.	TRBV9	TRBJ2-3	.	TGTGCCAGCAGCGTAGCTGTTAGCGGCCTCACAGATACGCAGTATTTT	CASSVAVSGLTDTQYF
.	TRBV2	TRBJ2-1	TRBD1	TGTGCCAGCATCCAAGACAGGGCGAGCTCCTACAATGAGCAGTTCTTC	CASIQDRASSYNEQFF
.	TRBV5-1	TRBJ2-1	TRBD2	TGCGCCAGCACCCTGGGAGGGAGCGGAGCAAATGAGCAGTTCTTC	CASTLGGSGANEQFF
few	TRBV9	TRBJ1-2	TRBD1	TGTGCCAGCAATCCGGGCAGGGGGTATGGCTACACCTTC	CASNPGRGYGYTF
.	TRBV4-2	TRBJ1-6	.	TGTGCCAGCAGCCCAAACCCCCGGGAATATAATTCACCCCTCCACTTT	CASSPNPREYNSPLHF
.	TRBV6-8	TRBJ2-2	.	TGTGCCAGCAGGTGGGGGGCGGGCACCGGGGAGCTGTTTTTT	CASRWGAGTGELFF
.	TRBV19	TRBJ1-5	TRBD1	TGTGCCAGTAGTATGGAATCCGGGACAGGCCTTGGGCCCCAGCATTTT	CASSMESGTGLGPQHF
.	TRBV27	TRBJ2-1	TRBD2	TGTGCCAGCAGTTTAGGGACTAGCGGGGGGGCTAGGGCCTACAATGAGCAGTTCTTC	CASSLGTSGGARAYNEQFF
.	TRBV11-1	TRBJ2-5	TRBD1	TGTGCCAGCAGCCTAAGACAGGGGGCAGGAGAGACCCAGTACTTC	CASSLRQGAGETQYF
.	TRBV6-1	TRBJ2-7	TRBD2	TGTGCCAGCAGTGGCCGACGGGAGGGCCACTCCTACGAGCAGTACTTC	CASSGRREGHSYEQYF
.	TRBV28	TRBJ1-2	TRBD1	TGTGCCAGCAGTTTAGTAGGCGGACAGGGAAGTGGCTACACCTTC	CASSLVGGQGSGYTF
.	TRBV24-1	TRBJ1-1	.	TGTGCCACCAGGGAACAGGGTATGAACACTGAAGCTTTCTTT	CATREQGMNTEAFF
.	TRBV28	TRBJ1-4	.	TGTGCCAGCAGCGATCCCCGGGGCTCGGGGGGCGAAAAACTGTTTTTT	CASSDPRGSGGEKLFF
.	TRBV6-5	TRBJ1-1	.	TGTGCCAGCAGTTCGGGAGGAACGGTCACTGAAGCTTTCTTT	CASSSGGTVTEAFF
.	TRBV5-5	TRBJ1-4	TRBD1	TGTGCCAGCAGCGTGGGACAGGGCTTACTTAATGAAAAACTGTTTTTT	CASSVGQGLLNEKLFF
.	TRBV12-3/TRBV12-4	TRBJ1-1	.	TGTGCCAGCCAGAGGATTAGGAACACTGAAGCTTTCTTT	CASQRIRNTEAFF
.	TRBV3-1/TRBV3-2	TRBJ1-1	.	TGTGCCAGCAGCCAAGAGAAGCTACGGGGGGCAGGGTACACTGAAGCTTTCTTT	CASSQEKLRGAGYTEAFF
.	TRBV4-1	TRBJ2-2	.	TGCGCCAGCAGCCACGACCCGAACGGCGCCCACCCCGGGGAGCTGTTTTTT	CASSHDPNGAHPGELFF
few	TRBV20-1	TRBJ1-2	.	TGCAGTGCCCGGGACGTCTTGGGCTACACCTTC	CSARDVLGYTF
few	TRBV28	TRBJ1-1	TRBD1	TGTGCCAGCAGTCCGCCCGGGACAGGGTCTGAAGCTTTCTTT	CASSPPGTGSEAFF
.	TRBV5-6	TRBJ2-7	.	TGTGCCAGCAGCCCGACGACACGCTCCTACGAGCAGTACTTC	CASSPTTRSYEQYF
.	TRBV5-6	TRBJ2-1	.	TGTGCCAGCAGCTCGACGCGCGGGGCCTACAATGAGCAGTTCTTC	CASSSTRGAYNEQFF
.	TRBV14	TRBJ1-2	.	TGTGCCAGCAGCCAAGCGGTCTATGGCTACACCTTC	CASSQAVYGYTF
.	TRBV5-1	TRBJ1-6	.	TGCGCCAGCAGCTTGGAAGGGAGCTCCTATAATTCACCCCTCCACTTT	CASSLEGSSYNSPLHF
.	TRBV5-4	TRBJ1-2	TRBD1	TGTGCCAGCAGATATGGACAGGGAAACTATGGCTACACCTTC	CASRYGQGNYGYTF
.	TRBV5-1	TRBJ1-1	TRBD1	TGCGCCAGCAGCCCGGGACAGCTAGGCTCTGAAGCTTTCTTT	CASSPGQLGSEAFF
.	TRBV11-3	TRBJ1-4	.	TGTGCCAGCAGCTCTGCGGTTCGGGGCCCTCAAGGGGAAAAACTGTTTTTT	CASSSAVRGPQGEKLFF
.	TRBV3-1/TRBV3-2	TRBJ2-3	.	TGTGCCAGCAGCCGCTCGGAAGCGCGGTATTTT	CASSRSEARYF
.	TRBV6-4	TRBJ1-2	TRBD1	TGTGCCAGCAGTACCGGGACAGGACCAATAGACGGCTACACCTTC	CASSTGTGPIDGYTF
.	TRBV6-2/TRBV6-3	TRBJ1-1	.	TGTGCCAGCAGTTACTCCCCCGGGACGGCGAACACTGAAGCTTTCTTT	CASSYSPGTANTEAFF
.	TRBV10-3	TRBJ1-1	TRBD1	TGTGCCATCTGGACAGGGGGAAGCACTGAAGCTTTCTTT	CAIWTGGSTEAFF
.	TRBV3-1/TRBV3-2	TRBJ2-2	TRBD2	TGTGCCAGCAGCCAAGATCCTATAGCGGGAGGCCTACCCGGGGAGCTGTTTTTT	CASSQDPIAGGLPGELFF
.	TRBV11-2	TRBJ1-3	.	TGTGCCAGCAGCTTCTCACAGGGACTCTCTGGAAACACCATATATTTT	CASSFSQGLSGNTIYF
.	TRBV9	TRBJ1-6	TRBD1	TGTGCCAGCAGCAGGGTGGACAGGGGCGGTTCACCCCTCCACTTT	CASSRVDRGGSPLHF
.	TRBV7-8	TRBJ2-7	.	TGTGCCAGCACACGAACCGGGACCGACTACGAGCAGTACTTC	CASTRTGTDYEQYF
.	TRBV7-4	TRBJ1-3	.	TGTGCCAGCAGCTTAGGGTCCATCTCTGGAAACACCATATATTTT	CASSLGSISGNTIYF
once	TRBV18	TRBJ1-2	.	TGTGCCAGCTCACCAGACGGGCCTCGGTATGGCTACACCTTC	CASSPDGPRYGYTF
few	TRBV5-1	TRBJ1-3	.	TGCGCCAGCAGCTTGGGTCCGGGGGGATCTGGAAACACCATATATTTT	CASSLGPGGSGNTIYF
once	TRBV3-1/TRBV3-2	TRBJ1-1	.	TGTGCCAGCAGCAACGGGGGGGTGGTTGAAGCTTTCTTT	CASSNGGVVEAFF
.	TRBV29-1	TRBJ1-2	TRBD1	TGCAGCGTTGAAGGGACAGGGGGCGAGGACTATGGCTACACCTTC	CSVEGTGGEDYGYTF
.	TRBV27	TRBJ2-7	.	TGTGCCAGCAGCCATCCGGCCCTTCCGGAGCAGTACTTC	CASSHPALPEQYF
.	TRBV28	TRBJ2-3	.	TGTGCCAGCAGTTTTGCCAGGGGAATAACAGATACGCAGTATTTT	CASSFARGITDTQYF
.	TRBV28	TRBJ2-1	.	TGTGCCAGCAGTTTGGTGGGGGCCCTCTACAATGAGCAGTTCTTC	CASSLVGALYNEQFF
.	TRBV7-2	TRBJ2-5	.	TGTGCCAGCAGCTTCCAAGAGACCCAGTACTTC	CASSFQETQYF
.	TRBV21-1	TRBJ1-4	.	TGTGCCAGCAGCAAAGATGGGGACAGCCAAGGCGGACGTGAAAAACTGTTTTTT	CASSKDGDSQGGREKLFF
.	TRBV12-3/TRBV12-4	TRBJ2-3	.	TGTGCCAGCAACCTTAAAGATACGCAGTATTTT	CASNLKDTQYF
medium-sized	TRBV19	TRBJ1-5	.	TGTGCCAGTAGTCCCAGACAAGCAAACAATCAGCCCCAGCATTTT	CASSPRQANNQPQHF
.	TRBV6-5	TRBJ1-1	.	TGTGCCAGCAGTAGGGGCGCGGGGACTGAAGCTTTCTTT	CASSRGAGTEAFF
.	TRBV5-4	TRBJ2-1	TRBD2	TGTGCCAGCAGCTTGGGGGTGGGAGGGCCCTTGGGTGAGCAGTTCTTC	CASSLGVGGPLGEQFF
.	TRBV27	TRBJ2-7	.	TGTGCCAGCAGTTTAGTCAGGGACCTCCACGAGCAGTACTTC	CASSLVRDLHEQYF
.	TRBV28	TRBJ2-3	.	TGTGCCAGCCCTCCCCCGCCTGAGAGCCATGGCACAGATACGCAGTATTTT	CASPPPPESHGTDTQYF
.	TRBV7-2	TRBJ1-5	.	TGTGCCAGCAGCTTAGTCGGCAGCAATCAGCCCCAGCATTTT	CASSLVGSNQPQHF
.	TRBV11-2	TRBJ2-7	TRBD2	TGTGCCACCTCGGGACTAGCGGGGTCCCACGAGCAGTACTTC	CATSGLAGSHEQYF
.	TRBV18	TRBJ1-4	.	TGTGCCAGCTCCCCGGTAGGACAGAATGAAAAACTGTTTTTT	CASSPVGQNEKLFF
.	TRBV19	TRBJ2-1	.	TGTGCCAGTAGTTCCAGGGTTGAGCAGTTCTTC	CASSSRVEQFF
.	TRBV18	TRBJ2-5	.	TGTGCCAGCTCACCCTATTTCCAAGAGACCCAGTACTTC	CASSPYFQETQYF
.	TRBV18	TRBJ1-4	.	TGTGCCAGCTCATCCGGACAGCCGTCAGAAAAACTGTTTTTT	CASSSGQPSEKLFF
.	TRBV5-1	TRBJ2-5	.	TGCGCCAGCAGCCCGGGGGTCCCTTCGGAGGAGACCCAGTACTTC	CASSPGVPSEETQYF
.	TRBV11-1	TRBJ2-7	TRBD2	TGTGCCAGCAGGAAGGGACTAGCGGGGAACTCCTACGAGCAGTACTTC	CASRKGLAGNSYEQYF